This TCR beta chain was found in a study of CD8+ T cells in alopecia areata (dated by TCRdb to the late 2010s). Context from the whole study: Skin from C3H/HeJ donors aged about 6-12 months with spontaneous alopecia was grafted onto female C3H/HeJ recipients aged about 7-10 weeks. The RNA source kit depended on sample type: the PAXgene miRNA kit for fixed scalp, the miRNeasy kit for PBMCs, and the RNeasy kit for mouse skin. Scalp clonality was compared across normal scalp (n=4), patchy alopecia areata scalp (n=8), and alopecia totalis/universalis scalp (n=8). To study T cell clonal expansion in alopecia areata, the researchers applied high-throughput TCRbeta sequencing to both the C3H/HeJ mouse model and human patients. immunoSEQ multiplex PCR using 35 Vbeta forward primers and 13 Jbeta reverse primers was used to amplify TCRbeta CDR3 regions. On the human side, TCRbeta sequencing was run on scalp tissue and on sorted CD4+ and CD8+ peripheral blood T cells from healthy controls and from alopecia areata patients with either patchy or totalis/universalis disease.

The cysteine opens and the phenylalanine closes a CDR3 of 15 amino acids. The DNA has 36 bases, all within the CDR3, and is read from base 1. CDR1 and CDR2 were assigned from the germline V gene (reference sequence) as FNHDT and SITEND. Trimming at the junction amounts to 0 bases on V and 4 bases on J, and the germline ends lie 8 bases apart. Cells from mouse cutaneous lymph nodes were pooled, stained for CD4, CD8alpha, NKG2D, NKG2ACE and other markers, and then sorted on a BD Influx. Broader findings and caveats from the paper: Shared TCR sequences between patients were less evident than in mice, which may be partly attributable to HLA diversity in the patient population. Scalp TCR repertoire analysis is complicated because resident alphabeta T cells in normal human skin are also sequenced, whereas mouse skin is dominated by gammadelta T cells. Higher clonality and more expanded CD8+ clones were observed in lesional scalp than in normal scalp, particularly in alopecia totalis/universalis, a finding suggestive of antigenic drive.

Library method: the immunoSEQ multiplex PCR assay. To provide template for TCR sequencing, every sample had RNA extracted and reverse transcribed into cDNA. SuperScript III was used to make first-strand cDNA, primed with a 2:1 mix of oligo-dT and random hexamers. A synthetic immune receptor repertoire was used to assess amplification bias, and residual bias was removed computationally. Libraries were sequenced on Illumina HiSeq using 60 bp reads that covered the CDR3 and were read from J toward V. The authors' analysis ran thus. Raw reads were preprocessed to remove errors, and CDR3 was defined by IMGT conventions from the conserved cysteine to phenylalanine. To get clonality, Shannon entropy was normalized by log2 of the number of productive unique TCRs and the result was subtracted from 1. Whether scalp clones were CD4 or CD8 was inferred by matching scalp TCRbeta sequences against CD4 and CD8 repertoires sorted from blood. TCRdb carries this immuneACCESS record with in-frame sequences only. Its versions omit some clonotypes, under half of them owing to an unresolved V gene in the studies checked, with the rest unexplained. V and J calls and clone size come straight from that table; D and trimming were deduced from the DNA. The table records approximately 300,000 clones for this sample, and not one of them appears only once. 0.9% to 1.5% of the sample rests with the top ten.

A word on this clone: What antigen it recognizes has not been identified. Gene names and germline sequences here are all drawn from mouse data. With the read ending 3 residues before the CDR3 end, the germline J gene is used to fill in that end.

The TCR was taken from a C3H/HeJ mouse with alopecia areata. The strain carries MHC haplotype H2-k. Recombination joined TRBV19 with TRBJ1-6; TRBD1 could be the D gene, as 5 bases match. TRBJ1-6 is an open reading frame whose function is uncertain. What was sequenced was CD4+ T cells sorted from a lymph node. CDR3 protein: CASSIEYRYNSPLYF. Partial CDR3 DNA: TGTGCCAGCAGTATAGAGTACAGGTATAATTCGCCC.